This T cell receptor beta chain appears in the sequencing data of a study of shared clonotypes between healthy human individuals. As for the study in general: CD4 naive and CD4 memory each took three plates per donor, while CD8 naive took two and CD8 memory one. Study-wide results and limits: Large sequencing depth failed to make sorted-subset sequencing complete, rarefaction showed.

There were only Caucasian adults among the donors, and all lived in Nashville, Tennessee. In its sample, this clone was seen many times. The antigen is undetermined. TCRdb keeps only in-frame clones here, not all; method: immunoSEQ multiplex PCR. The sample lists around 340,000 clones, over 70% occurring once. This CDR3 has 17 residues. Trimming shortened V by 8 bases and J by 1 base, and 21 bases separated the two germline ends. CDR1 MDHEN and CDR2 SYDVKM come from the germline V gene. V gene TRBV28 combines with J gene TRBJ2-1; perhaps TRBD2 as D (6 bases). Sequences were obtained from memory CD4+ T cells sorted from blood. Stated subset: CD45RA-negative fraction. This clonotype was sampled from a man aged 25 to 40 in good health. The chain's CDR3 is CASQSPRAGRSYNEQFF. The CDR3 DNA reads as TGTGCCAGCCAGTCGCCCCGGGCGGGGAGATCCTACAATGAGCAGTTCTTC. Combining the CDR3 with reference TRBV28 and TRBJ2-1 gives the whole variable domain DVKVTQSSRYLVKRTGEKVFLECVQDMDHENMFWYRQDPGLGLRLIYFSYDVKMKEKGDIPEGYSVSREKKERFSLILESASTNQTSMYLCASQSPRAGRSYNEQFFGPGTRLTVL.